These 10 T cell receptor beta chains originate from one sample sequenced in a study of CD8+CD57+ T cells in acquired aplastic anemia. Both TCR beta VDJ combination and CDR3 sequence profiling were carried out. Genomic DNA was the template for this profiling. TCRdb passed the reads through MiXCR, listing each CDR3 protein once. The data show about 130,000 distinct CDR3 sequences, with approximately 41% seen just once and roughly 8.1% held by the top ten. Source material: sorted CD4+, CD8+, or CD8+CD57+ T cells (not recorded which) from PBMCs. These receptors were taken from a human donor in good health, serving as a control.

This clonotype was seen many times. This chain links TRBV11-2 with TRBJ2-5; D is unclear. The V and J ends lost 0 bases and 4 bases respectively, with 6 bases between them. Germline CDR1 reads SGHAT; CDR2 reads FQNNGV. The CDR3 has 13 residues. The CDR3 protein is CASSLEDGETQYF. For the CDR3, the DNA is TGTGCCAGCAGCTTAGAGGACGGAGAGACCCAGTACTTC.

This clonotype was picked up many times. CDR3 loop: CASSLGSGGRAYSYEQYF. In DNA, the CDR3 is TGTGCCAGCAGCTTAGGCTCCGGCGGACGGGCCTATTCCTACGAGCAGTACTTC. The gene calls are TRBV11-2 and TRBJ2-7; D gene uncertain. The germline CDR1 and CDR2 sequences are SGHAT and FQNNGV. The CDR3 totals 18 residues. V dropped 1 base and J dropped 1 base, with 20 bases sitting between them.

In its sample, this clonotype was seen many times. CDR3 residues: CASSTDRDTEAFF. The CDR3 nucleotides read TGTGCCAGCAGTACCGACAGGGATACTGAAGCTTTCTTT. This chain joins TRBV6-1 and TRBJ1-1; the match to TRBD1 covers 7 bases. After removal of 5 bases from V and 5 bases from J, the junction contained 5 bases not matched to a gene. CDR3 size: 13 residues. Germline-derived CDR1 and CDR2 are MNHNS and SASEGT.

The chain has TRBV10-3 and TRBJ2-3, with TRBD2 matching over 8 bases. J lost 6 bases, V lost 5 bases, and 4 bases had no gene match. Germline CDR1 reads ENHRY; CDR2 reads SYGVKD. CDR3 size: 13 residues. CDR3 residues: CAISRGGGDTQYF. The CDR3 nucleotides read TGTGCCATCAGTCGGGGGGGTGGTGATACGCAGTATTTT.

The chain joins TRBV11-1 to TRBJ2-3, with a possible D match to TRBD2 (7 bases). This CDR3 contains 15 residues. Looked up from germline, CDR1 is SGHAT and CDR2 is FQDESV (reference sequence). V shed 4 bases and J shed 4 bases, with 15 bases lying between them. This CDR3 reads CASSSWGGISDTQYF. CDR3 bases: TGTGCCAGCAGCTCATGGGGGGGCATCTCAGATACGCAGTATTTT. The whole variable domain, remainder taken from reference TRBV11-1 and TRBJ2-3, is EAEVAQSPRYKITEKSQAVAFWCDPISGHATLYWYRQILGQGPELLVQFQDESVVDDSQLPKDRFSAERLKGVDSTLKIQPAELGDSAMYLCASSSWGGISDTQYFGPGTRLTVL.

At least ten counts were recorded for this clonotype. A read error may explain this, as a much larger clone is one base away. This sequence joins TRBV24-1 and TRBJ2-7; D possibly uses TRBD1 or TRBD2 (6 bases each). Germline CDR1 reads KGHDR; CDR2 reads SFDVKD. The length of the CDR3 is 12 residues. The chain's CDR3 is CATSQQGGEQHF. As DNA, the CDR3 is TGTGCCACCAGTCAACAGGGAGGAGAGCAGCACTTC.

The chain carries TRBV7-9 and TRBJ1-4; D call uncertain. The ends were cut back, 5 bases at V and 3 bases at J, with 13 bases in the middle. The CDR3 covers 15 residues. CDR1 is SEHNR, CDR2 FQNEAQ, per germline (reference sequence). The CDR3 coding sequence is TGTGCCAGCAGCCCGCGGGGAACAGCTAATGAAAAACTGTTTTTT. It specifies CASSPRGTANEKLFF.

As to this clonotype: It may be a read error: a sequence one base away is much more abundant. The rearrangement joins TRBV12-3 or TRBV12-4 to TRBJ1-1; TRBD1 is a possible D gene (5 bases). V was trimmed by 5 bases and J by 11 bases, leaving 15 bases between them. CDR3 length equals 12 residues. CDR3 coding DNA: TGTGCCAGCAGTCCTATCTCGGGACGGGCTTTCTTT. Its protein is CASSPISGRAFF.

This clonotype was counted at least ten times. The chain has TRBV24-1 and TRBJ2-1; 9 positions agree with TRBD2. With V trimmed by 4 bases and J by 5 bases, 8 bases remained unmatched. This CDR3 comprises 16 residues. The germline V gene encodes CDR1 KGHDR and CDR2 SFDVKD. The CDR3 nucleotides are TGTGCCACCAGTGACTCCGGGACTAGCACTGACAATGAGCAGTTCTTC. The encoded protein is CATSDSGTSTDNEQFF.

This clonotype was counted many times. CDR3 region: CASRYRDRGNYEQYF. The CDR3, as DNA: TGTGCCAGCAGATACCGGGACAGGGGGAATTACGAGCAGTACTTC. The rearrangement uses TRBV6-1 and TRBJ2-7, with TRBD1 matching over 11 bases. From germline, CDR1 is MNHNS and CDR2 SASEGT. Trimming at V came to 6 bases and at J to 4 bases, leaving 8 bases not matched to a gene. The CDR3 contains 15 residues.